Shown below are 16 T cell receptor beta chains from a single sample sequenced in a study of shared clonotypes between healthy human individuals (TCRdb year 2020). Library creation used the immunoSEQ multiplex PCR assay. TCRdb retrieved this table from immuneACCESS and kept in-frame rearrangements only. Not all clones are present; in checked studies, unresolved V genes account for under half, and no reason is known for the remainder. This sample has some 470,000 clones in its table, and approximately 80% of those were observed once. The ten largest clones represent around 13% of the sample. The sequencing sample was made of PBMCs. All receptors derive from a woman in her thirties or forties in good health. Some clones in this sample may be carry-over from other donors' samples.

The chain joins TRBV29-1 to TRBJ2-7; TRBD2 matches 10 bases. V lost 3 bases and J lost 2; bases outside the gene matches: 4. CDR1 is SQVTM and CDR2 is ANQGSEA in the germline V gene. CDR3 size: 14 residues. CDR3 loop: CSVDLAGETYEQYF. In DNA, the CDR3 is TGCAGCGTTGATCTAGCGGGGGAGACCTACGAGCAGTACTTC.

Here the CDR3 reads CAIGTSGSHEQYF. The DNA of the CDR3 is TGTGCCATCGGGACTAGCGGGAGCCACGAGCAGTACTTC. V gene TRBV10-3 combines with J gene TRBJ2-7; 14 bases line up with TRBD2. Germline lookup yields CDR1 ENHRY and CDR2 SYGVKD. J lost 5 bases, V lost 8 bases, and 2 bases had no gene match. The CDR3 runs 13 residues.

The rearrangement uses TRBV19 and TRBJ1-5; TRBD1 agrees at 7 bases. J lost 6 bases, V lost 1 base, and 6 bases had no gene match. The CDR3 is made up of 15 amino acids. Germline V CDR1 and CDR2: LNHDA, SQIVND (reference sequence). Here the CDR3 reads CASSIAHRGLQPQHF. CDR3 coding DNA: TGTGCCAGTAGTATAGCCCACAGGGGTCTTCAGCCCCAGCATTTT. Drawing the rest from reference TRBV19 and TRBJ1-5, the complete variable domain is DGGITQSPKYLFRKEGQNVTLSCEQNLNHDAMYWYRQDPGQGLRLIYYSQIVNDFQKGDIAEGYSVSREKKESFPLTVTSAQKNPTAFYLCASSIAHRGLQPQHFGDGTRLSIL.

This clone came up once. The V and J genes are TRBV18 and TRBJ2-1; TRBD2 matches at 12 bases. This CDR3 contains 16 residues. Germline lookup yields CDR1 KGHSH and CDR2 LQKENI. With V trimmed by 3 bases and J by 3 bases, 3 bases remained unmatched. The DNA of the CDR3 is TGTGCCAGCTCACCGCTAGCGGGAGGGATCTACAATGAGCAGTTCTTC. The encoded protein is CASSPLAGGIYNEQFF.

The rearrangement joins TRBV10-2 to TRBJ2-7; 9 nucleotides agree with TRBD2. CDR1 is WSHSY, CDR2 SAAADI, per germline. This CDR3 region has 13 residues. V dropped 7 bases and J dropped 4; count of bases not matched to a gene: 5. The CDR3 reads CASIGAGGYEQYF. CDR3 in DNA: TGCGCCAGCATAGGAGCGGGAGGTTACGAGCAGTACTTC.

With respect to this clone: A far bigger clonotype differs at one base, so this is likely a read error. The chain employs TRBV27 and TRBJ1-4; 11 nucleotides agree with TRBD1. This CDR3 is built from 12 residues. V dropped 8 bases and J dropped 7; count of bases not matched to a gene: 0. Germline V gene lookup returns CDR1 MNHEY and CDR2 SMNVEV (reference sequence). Here the CDR3 reads CASGTGGEKLFF. In DNA, the CDR3 is TGTGCCAGCGGGACAGGGGGTGAAAAACTGTTTTTT.

The gene calls are TRBV5-1 and TRBJ1-3, with 8 nucleotides matching TRBD1. The CDR3 length is 18 residues. V lost 4 bases and J lost 2; bases outside the gene matches: 14. The germline gives CDR1 SGHRS, CDR2 YFSETQ. The CDR3 sequence: CASSPTIFTGGAGNTIYF. The CDR3 bases are TGCGCCAGCAGCCCTACCATATTCACAGGGGGTGCTGGAAACACCATATATTTT.

V gene TRBV5-8 combines with J gene TRBJ2-3; D not certain. Trimming pared 4 bases from V and 0 bases from J, leaving 9 bases between. This CDR3 contains 14 residues. Germline values: CDR1 SGHTS, CDR2 YDEGEE. This CDR3 is CASSLDASTDTQYF. The CDR3 bases are TGTGCCAGCAGCCTGGACGCTAGCACAGATACGCAGTATTTT.

This rearrangement joins TRBV7-2 to TRBJ2-4; maybe TRBD2 (5 bases). This CDR3 has 14 residues. The germline V and J ends were trimmed by 1 base and 6 bases, with 10 bases remaining between them. Germline CDR1 reads SGHTA; CDR2 reads FQGNSA. CDR3 region: CASSLESGRNIQYF. In DNA, the CDR3 is TGTGCCAGCAGCTTAGAGTCGGGGAGAAACATTCAGTACTTC.

This chain connects TRBV18 to TRBJ2-1; D may be TRBD1 or TRBD2 (5 bases each). Germline-derived CDR1 and CDR2 are KGHSH and LQKENI. CDR3 length equals 16 residues. Trimming shortened V by 3 bases and J by 2 bases, and 14 bases separated the two germline ends. The CDR3 is CASSPGTLSAYNEQFF. CDR3 bases: TGTGCCAGCTCACCCGGGACCCTGTCGGCCTACAATGAGCAGTTCTTC. Drawing the rest from reference TRBV18 and TRBJ2-1, the complete variable domain is NAGVMQNPRHLVRRRGQEARLRCSPMKGHSHVYWYRQLPEEGLKFMVYLQKENIIDESGMPKERFSAEFPKEGPSILRIQQVVRGDSAAYFCASSPGTLSAYNEQFFGPGTRLTVL.

This clone was seen just once. The genes are TRBV9 and TRBJ1-1; 9 nucleotides line up with TRBD1. V trimming: 4 bases; J trimming: 5 bases; junction bases outside the gene matches: 9. This CDR3 spans 15 amino acids. Per germline, CDR1 SGDLS and CDR2 YYNGEE. The CDR3 bases are TGTGCCAGCAGCTCTGGACAGGGGATGGGGACTGAAGCTTTCTTT. Translated: CASSSGQGMGTEAFF.

V usage is TRBV5-1 and J usage is TRBJ2-7; 7 nucleotides line up with TRBD1. V gave up 4 bases and J gave up 12 bases; unmatched junction bases: 13. This CDR3 contains 13 residues. CDR1 is SGHRS, CDR2 YFSETQ, per germline. DNA of the CDR3: TGCGCCAGCAGCCGCCGGGACAGCCTCCTATGGTACTTC. Its protein is CASSRRDSLLWYF. Full variable domain (rest looked up from reference TRBV5-1 and TRBJ2-7): KAGVTQTPRYLIKTRGQQVTLSCSPISGHRSVSWYQQTPGQGLQFLFEYFSETQRNKGNFPGRFSGRQFSNSRSEMNVSTLELGDSALYLCASSRRDSLLWYFGPGTRLTVT.

The chain links TRBV5-1 to TRBJ2-1; D is uncertain. Trimming removed 2 bases from V and 4 bases from J, with 16 bases in between. CDR1 SGHRS and CDR2 YFSETQ come from the germline V gene. The CDR3 covers 16 residues. The CDR3 nucleotides are TGCGCCAGCAGCTTCTCTCGTGGCACTAATTACAATGAGCAGTTCTTC. Translating gives CASSFSRGTNYNEQFF.

The chain uses TRBV7-2 and TRBJ2-2; the D gene is possibly TRBD1 (6 bases). The CDR3 covers 12 residues. Trimming left V 6 bases short and J 9 bases short, with 11 bases between. CDR1 is SGHTA and CDR2 is FQGNSA in the germline V gene. The CDR3: CASSLGGRELFF. In DNA form, the CDR3 reads TGTGCCAGCAGTCTTGGGGGCCGGGAGCTGTTTTTT.

The chain uses TRBV5-1 and TRBJ2-1, with D hard to call. Trimming took off 0 bases at V and 7 bases at J, with 5 bases between the two ends. The CDR3 is made up of 12 amino acids. The germline CDR1 and CDR2 sequences are SGHRS and YFSETQ. Here the CDR3 DNA reads TGCGCCAGCAGCTTGGTCGAAAATGAGCAGTTCTTC. Protein product: CASSLVENEQFF.

The rearrangement uses TRBV27 and TRBJ1-2; maybe TRBD1 (5 bases). In germline, CDR1 is MNHEY, CDR2 SMNVEV (reference sequence). CDR3 length: 18 amino acids. Trimming took 3 bases from V and 3 from J, leaving 23 bases between them. CDR3: CASSFRVRGGLLHYGYTF. CDR3 sequence (DNA): TGTGCCAGCAGTTTTCGTGTGAGGGGAGGTCTCCTCCACTATGGCTACACCTTC.